A selection of T cell receptor beta chains follows, all from one sample in a study of patients and donors after allogeneic stem cell transplantation. Using its own MiXCR run on the RT-PCR reads, TCRdb lists one record per CDR3 protein. The top ten clones hold roughly 6% of a sample with 920,000 or so distinct CDR3 sequences, approximately 19% of them seen once. The sequencing sample was made of blood, either unsorted or a sorted T cell fraction (not recorded which). These receptor sequences come from a human donor who was either an allogeneic HSCT recipient or a stem cell or donor lymphocyte infusion donor (not recorded which). It is not recorded whose cells these are; they may come from a transplant donor. Each CDR3 is given with its conserved first and last residue. Each record gives: D gene, J gene, V gene, clone size, CDR3 DNA, CDR3 protein. A D gene is named only where the DNA matches it firmly. Size is stated for part of the rows, as once, few or many counts, or as a class when the clone is expanded.

D: -
J: TRBJ2-7
V: TRBV12-3/TRBV12-4
size: few
DNA: TGTGCCAGCAGTTTGATGTGGGGAGACTACGAGCAGTACTTC
CDR3: CASSLMWGDYEQYF

D: -
J: TRBJ2-6
V: TRBV24-1
size: -
DNA: TGTGCCACCAGTGAGGTGGGGGCTGGGGCCAACGTCCTGACTTTC
CDR3: CATSEVGAGANVLTF

D: TRBD1
J: TRBJ2-5
V: TRBV19
size: -
DNA: TGTGCCAGCAGGGACAGGGGCCAAGAGACCCAGTACTTC
CDR3: CASRDRGQETQYF

D: TRBD1
J: TRBJ2-3
V: TRBV5-1
size: -
DNA: TGCGCCAGCAGCCCACCGGGACAGGGGAGGAAGGATACGCAGTATTTT
CDR3: CASSPPGQGRKDTQYF

D: TRBD2
J: TRBJ2-3
V: TRBV5-1
size: -
DNA: TGCGCCAGCAGCTTGGGAGGCGGGAGTGGCACAGATACGCGGTATTTT
CDR3: CASSLGGGSGTDTRYF

D: TRBD1
J: TRBJ1-2
V: TRBV27
size: few
DNA: TGTGCCAGCAGTCCAATTGGGACAGGGAACTATGGCTACACCTTC
CDR3: CASSPIGTGNYGYTF

D: -
J: TRBJ1-1
V: TRBV6-1
size: few
DNA: TGTGCCAGCAGTGAAGGGTCGGCAGGGGCTGGAGTTTACACTGAAGCTTTCTTT
CDR3: CASSEGSAGAGVYTEAFF

D: -
J: TRBJ2-5
V: TRBV13
size: few
DNA: TGTGCCAGCAGCTTAAGCGCAGGGCGGGTTGGGGAGACCCAGTACTTC
CDR3: CASSLSAGRVGETQYF

D: TRBD2
J: TRBJ2-7
V: TRBV6-1
size: few
DNA: TGTGCCAGCAACACGGTAGCGGGAGGTGCCTACGAGCAGTACTTC
CDR3: CASNTVAGGAYEQYF

D: -
J: TRBJ1-1
V: TRBV7-2
size: many
DNA: TGTGCCAGCAGCCCGGGCCTTGGAGCTTTCTTT
CDR3: CASSPGLGAFF

D: -
J: TRBJ1-2
V: TRBV30
size: -
DNA: TGTGCCTGGAGTCCGAACACAGCCAACAGGGCAGGCTACACCTTC
CDR3: CAWSPNTANRAGYTF

D: -
J: TRBJ1-1
V: TRBV20-1
size: -
DNA: TGCAGTGCTAGGGGGAGGCCACACGGTGAAGCTTTCTTT
CDR3: CSARGRPHGEAFF

D: -
J: TRBJ1-1
V: TRBV7-3
size: -
DNA: TGTGCCAGCAGCTTAACAGCGAGGGGGAACACTGAAGCTTTCTTT
CDR3: CASSLTARGNTEAFF

D: -
J: TRBJ1-2
V: TRBV4-3
size: few
DNA: TGCGCCAGCAGCCCCCGGTTGGCAGGGACCTATGGCTACACCTTC
CDR3: CASSPRLAGTYGYTF

D: -
J: TRBJ2-3
V: TRBV29-1
size: few
DNA: TGCGGATACAGGGAGGGATCAGATACGCAGTATTTT
CDR3: CGYREGSDTQYF

D: -
J: TRBJ1-2
V: TRBV24-1
size: few
DNA: TGTGCCACCAGTGATTTCGACAGAGACTATGGCTACACCTTC
CDR3: CATSDFDRDYGYTF

D: -
J: TRBJ2-2
V: TRBV7-2
size: -
DNA: TGTGCCAGCAGCCCAGAGCCATGGCGTGCGAACACCGGGGAGCTGTTTTTT
CDR3: CASSPEPWRANTGELFF

D: -
J: TRBJ2-7
V: TRBV29-1
size: -
DNA: TGCAGCGTCGCCGGGACACAGACCCTCGAGCAGTACTTC
CDR3: CSVAGTQTLEQYF

D: -
J: TRBJ1-1
V: TRBV29-1
size: few
DNA: TGCAGCGTTGAAAACGGGATGGGAGCTTTCTTT
CDR3: CSVENGMGAFF

D: TRBD1
J: TRBJ1-3
V: TRBV7-3
size: -
DNA: TGTGCCAGCAGTCTAACCGGGACAGGGCTCTCTGGAAACACCATATATTTT
CDR3: CASSLTGTGLSGNTIYF

D: -
J: TRBJ1-5
V: TRBV12-3/TRBV12-4
size: many
DNA: TGTGCCAGCAGTCCGACCCGGGGAGGAGGTCAGCCCCAGCATTTT
CDR3: CASSPTRGGGQPQHF

D: -
J: TRBJ1-1
V: TRBV18
size: -
DNA: TGTGCCAGCTCACCGATACAGGGGAACACTGAAGCTTTCTTT
CDR3: CASSPIQGNTEAFF